What follows are 29 T cell receptor beta chains derived from one specimen sequenced in a study of blood T cell repertoires in COVID-19. TCRdb keeps only in-frame clones here, not all; method: immunoSEQ multiplex PCR. Of almost 200,000 clones listed, around 81% are singletons. Sequenced input: peripheral blood. The receptors derive from a man between 60 and 75 years old with COVID-19, enrolled during active disease.

In DNA, the CDR3 is TGTGCCAGCAGCGTAACAGCGGGAGGGCCACGTTACAATGAGCAGTTCTTC. It codes for CASSVTAGGPRYNEQFF. V gene TRBV9 combines with J gene TRBJ2-1; 10 bases fit TRBD2. The CDR3 extends over 17 amino acids. Germline CDR1 is SGDLS and CDR2 is YYNGEE. The junction had 8 bases not matched to a gene; V was cut back by 1 base and J by 4 bases.

Only a few counts were recorded for this clone. This chain links TRBV28 with TRBJ1-2; tentative D call: TRBD1 (6 bases). The CDR3 length is 14 residues. Deletions cut 4 bases from V and 5 bases from J, with 14 bases between. Per the germline V gene, CDR1 is MDHEN and CDR2 is SYDVKM. CDR3 protein: CASSSGDYYYGYTF. As DNA, the CDR3 is TGTGCCAGCAGTTCAGGGGATTATTATTATGGCTACACCTTC.

This sequence joins TRBV10-3 and TRBJ2-7; 14 bases match TRBD2. Unmatched junction bases numbered 17, after V lost 4 bases and J lost 3 bases. The CDR3 consists of 20 residues. The V gene's germline CDR1 is ENHRY and CDR2 SYGVKD. In DNA form, the CDR3 reads TGTGCCATCAGTGCGCACCCGGGACTAGCGGGAGTCTGGGTCATCTACGAGCAGTACTTC. It codes for CAISAHPGLAGVWVIYEQYF.

The V call is TRBV25-1, the J call TRBJ1-4; a possible D gene is TRBD1 (5 bases). The CDR3 has 15 residues. V shed 6 bases and J shed 5 bases, with 16 bases lying between them. Germline CDR1 reads MGHDK; CDR2 reads SYGVNS. In DNA form, the CDR3 reads TGTGCCAGCAGGCAAACAGGAGTCCGGAATGAAAAACTGTTTTTT. Its protein is CASRQTGVRNEKLFF.

This clone has only a few counts. The rearrangement uses TRBV19 and TRBJ1-1; D is perhaps TRBD1 (6 bases). In germline, CDR1 is LNHDA, CDR2 SQIVND (reference sequence). Deletions cut 1 base from V and 7 bases from J, with 13 bases between. CDR3 length: 14 residues. CDR3 in amino acids: CASSIAGGPNEAFF. The CDR3 DNA is TGTGCCAGTAGTATAGCCGGGGGGCCTAATGAAGCTTTCTTT.

CDR3 amino acids: CASRTGGNGQPQHF. As DNA, the CDR3 is TGTGCCAGTAGGACAGGGGGTAATGGTCAGCCCCAGCATTTT. The chain couples TRBV19 to TRBJ1-5; 9 bases match TRBD1. The junction had 6 bases not matched to a gene; V was cut back by 6 bases and J by 6 bases. Looked up from germline, CDR1 is LNHDA and CDR2 is SQIVND (reference sequence). The CDR3 runs 14 residues.

This chain connects TRBV27 to TRBJ2-1; 13 bases align to TRBD2. Trimming removed 5 bases from V and 5 bases from J; junction bases left unmatched: 3. CDR1 MNHEY and CDR2 SMNVEV come from the germline V gene (reference sequence). CDR3 size: 15 residues. CDR3 residues: CASSRGLAGHNEQFF. The CDR3 DNA sequence: TGTGCCAGCAGTAGGGGACTAGCGGGGCACAATGAGCAGTTCTTC.

The rearrangement links TRBV10-3 to TRBJ1-2; D not resolved. The ends were cut back, 5 bases at V and 2 bases at J, with 6 bases in the middle. The germline CDR1 and CDR2 sequences are ENHRY and SYGVKD. The CDR3 extends over 12 amino acids. CDR3 bases: TGTGCCATCAGTCCCTCCAACTATGGCTACACCTTC. Its protein product is CAISPSNYGYTF.

The chain is built from TRBV5-1 and TRBJ2-7; weak D call: TRBD2 (6 bases). Germline V CDR1 and CDR2: SGHRS, YFSETQ. This CDR3 comprises 14 residues. V was pared by 2 bases and J by 2 bases, with 11 bases between. The CDR3 DNA reads TGCGCCAGCAGCTTAGCGGGTGCCACCTACGAGCAGTACTTC. Its translation is CASSLAGATYEQYF.

The chain joins TRBV4-1 to TRBJ1-5; D unresolved. This CDR3 has 17 residues. V dropped 4 bases and J dropped 3 bases, with 19 bases sitting between them. Germline CDR1 and CDR2: MGHRA and YSYEKL. The CDR3 region has the DNA TGCGCCAGCAGCCTCGGGCCTCCGGAGGCCCTCAATCAGCCCCAGCATTTT. Amino acid sequence: CASSLGPPEALNQPQHF.

V usage is TRBV7-2 and J usage is TRBJ1-5, with D unclear. The germline CDR1 and CDR2 sequences are SGHTA and FQGNSA. The CDR3 is 14 amino acids. V lost 1 base to trimming and J lost 7 bases, with 11 bases between them. The CDR3 bases are TGTGCCAGCAGCTTAGTAATTGCAGGACAGCCCCAGCATTTT. Translated: CASSLVIAGQPQHF.

The J gene is TRBJ2-1, the V gene TRBV6-5; the D gene is possibly TRBD2 (5 bases). Looked up from germline, CDR1 is MNHEY and CDR2 is SVGAGI. The CDR3 covers 15 residues. V lost 2 bases and J 4 bases, leaving 12 bases between the germline ends. Here the CDR3 DNA reads TGTGCCAGCAGTTACCTCGGGGTCGATTACAATGAGCAGTTCTTC. It translates to CASSYLGVDYNEQFF.

This rearrangement joins TRBV6-2 or TRBV6-3 to TRBJ1-3; D unresolved. The CDR3 length is 14 residues. Germline-derived CDR1 and CDR2 are MNHEY and SVGEGT. Trimming left V 5 bases short and J 0 bases short, with 8 bases between. For the CDR3, the DNA is TGTGCCAGCAGTCGCGGGTCCTCTGGAAACACCATATATTTT. Translated: CASSRGSSGNTIYF.

This sequence joins TRBV29-1 and TRBJ1-4; D unresolved. This CDR3 has 12 amino acids. From germline, CDR1 is SQVTM and CDR2 ANQGSEA. Trimming took 4 bases from V and 4 from J, leaving 7 bases between them. The CDR3 region is CSVAGDNEKLFF. In DNA form, the CDR3 reads TGCAGCGTTGCCGGGGATAATGAAAAACTGTTTTTT. Supplemented by reference TRBV29-1 and TRBJ1-4, the full variable domain reads SAVISQKPSRDICQRGTSLTIQCQVDSQVTMMFWYRQQPGQSLTLIATANQGSEATYESGFVIDKFPISRPNLTFSTLTVSNMSPEDSSIYLCSVAGDNEKLFFGSGTQLSVL.

This clone is a singleton in its sample. The rearrangement joins TRBV6-4 to TRBJ2-3; 9 nucleotides line up with TRBD2. The CDR3 runs 15 residues. V shed 4 bases and J 6 bases; nucleotides not matched to a gene: 8. Germline V gene lookup returns CDR1 MRHNA and CDR2 SNTAGT. CDR3 in amino acids: CASSGGGRAGDTQYF. In DNA, the CDR3 is TGTGCCAGCAGTGGAGGCGGGAGGGCCGGGGATACGCAGTATTTT.

The chain carries TRBV19 and TRBJ1-1; D unclear. CDR3 size: 14 residues. Germline loops: CDR1 LNHDA, CDR2 SQIVND (reference sequence). Between the trimmed V and J ends, which lost 1 base and 7 bases, there was a span of 13 bases. DNA of the CDR3: TGTGCCAGTAGTATAGCGGGCTCTGGAGGTGAAGCTTTCTTT. Translation gives CASSIAGSGGEAFF.

The chain joins TRBV10-3 to TRBJ1-4; 9 bases are shared with TRBD1. CDR3 length: 14 residues. Germline lookup yields CDR1 ENHRY and CDR2 SYGVKD. Losses at the gene ends were 3 bases for V and 8 bases for J; bases not matched to a gene: 4. The CDR3 sequence is CAISDGTGREKLFF. CDR3 nucleotide sequence: TGTGCCATCAGTGACGGGACAGGGCGAGAAAAACTGTTTTTT.

The chain recombines TRBV7-2 with TRBJ2-5; D might be TRBD1 (6 bases). Germline assignment: CDR1 SGHTA and CDR2 FQGNSA. The CDR3 length is 15 residues. V lost 2 bases, J lost 5 bases, and 15 bases lay in between. This chain's CDR3 is CASSLRRRQGETQYF. The CDR3 DNA sequence: TGTGCCAGCAGCTTAAGGCGGAGGCAGGGGGAGACCCAGTACTTC.

V and J are TRBV3-1 (or the pseudogene TRBV3-2) and TRBJ1-1, with TRBD1 as a possible D gene (6 bases). Per germline, CDR1 LGHDT and CDR2 YNNKEL (reference sequence). The CDR3 has 15 amino acids. The V end lost 2 bases, the J end lost 1 base, and 11 bases lay between the germline ends. CDR3: CASSQSETGNTEAFF. For the CDR3, the DNA is TGTGCCAGCAGCCAATCGGAGACAGGGAACACTGAAGCTTTCTTT.

The genes are TRBV6-6 and TRBJ1-2; D is unresolved. Trimming left V 2 bases short and J 10 bases short, with 14 bases between. The CDR3 sequence is 13 residues long. CDR1 is MNHNY, CDR2 SVGAGI, per germline (reference sequence). The chain's CDR3 is CASSYQDNLPYTF. The CDR3 DNA is TGTGCCAGCAGTTACCAAGACAACCTACCCTACACCTTC.

The V call is TRBV19, the J call TRBJ2-4; 7 nucleotides agree with TRBD2. There are 15 residues in the CDR3. The junction had 2 bases not matched to a gene; V was cut back by 3 bases and J by 0 bases. In germline, CDR1 is LNHDA, CDR2 SQIVND (reference sequence). This CDR3 is CASSMGGLAKNIQYF. For the CDR3, the DNA is TGTGCCAGTAGTATGGGAGGGTTAGCCAAAAACATTCAGTACTTC.

The chain uses TRBV5-1 and TRBJ2-1, with TRBD1 identical over 7 bases. The germline CDR1 and CDR2 sequences are SGHRS and YFSETQ. This CDR3 is built from 15 residues. Trimming took 2 bases from V and 10 from J; bases not matched to a gene: 12. CDR3 nucleotide sequence: TGCGCCAGCAGCTTAGAGAAACAGGGGACGGGAGAGCAGTTCTTC. Translation gives CASSLEKQGTGEQFF.

The chain is built from TRBV5-1 and TRBJ2-7, with 7 nucleotides matching TRBD1. V lost 2 bases to trimming and J lost 2 bases; unmatched junction nucleotides: 4. This CDR3 region has 14 residues. Germline-derived CDR1 and CDR2 are SGHRS and YFSETQ. CDR3 DNA sequence: TGCGCCAGCAGCTTTGTCGGGACAGCCTACGAGCAGTACTTC. It codes for CASSFVGTAYEQYF.

The J gene is TRBJ2-7, the V gene TRBV28, with a possible D match to TRBD1 (6 bases). This CDR3 has 13 residues. Germline-derived CDR1 and CDR2 are MDHEN and SYDVKM. V lost 3 bases to trimming and J lost 2 bases, with 8 bases between them. This chain's CDR3 is CASSFGGTYEQYF. The CDR3 DNA reads as TGTGCCAGCAGTTTTGGGGGCACCTACGAGCAGTACTTC.

This clone has only one observation. The rearrangement uses TRBV4-2 and TRBJ1-3, with D hard to call. Trimming took 11 bases from V and 0 from J, leaving 17 bases between them. The CDR3 consists of 15 residues. Looked up from germline, CDR1 is LGHNA and CDR2 is YNFKEQ. CDR3 DNA sequence: TGTGCCTCGGAGAGGGCGGTCGACTCTGGAAACACCATATATTTT. This translates into CASERAVDSGNTIYF.

The rearrangement uses TRBV19 and TRBJ1-2; 7 bases map to TRBD1. Per germline, CDR1 LNHDA and CDR2 SQIVND (reference sequence). The CDR3 consists of 15 residues. V lost 10 bases and J lost 4; bases outside the gene matches: 15. In nucleotides, the CDR3 is TGTGCCACCGGGAGGGGGGGGACAGCGGCCTATGGCTACACCTTC. This codes for CATGRGGTAAYGYTF.

The genes are TRBV11-2 and TRBJ1-2; 7 bases are a match to TRBD1. V gave up 3 bases and J gave up 3 bases; unmatched junction bases: 4. In germline, CDR1 is SGHAT, CDR2 FQNNGV. The CDR3 is made up of 14 amino acids. In DNA, the CDR3 is TGTGCCAGCAGCTTGGCCGGACAGGACTATGGCTACACCTTC. Translation: CASSLAGQDYGYTF.

The rearrangement links TRBV29-1 to TRBJ1-2; D uncertain. Trimming shortened V by 7 bases and J by 7 bases, and 13 bases separated the two germline ends. CDR1 is SQVTM and CDR2 is ANQGSEA in the germline V gene. This CDR3 contains 11 residues. The chain's CDR3 is CSARGGLGYTF. Written as DNA, the CDR3 is TGCAGCGCCCGAGGCGGGCTTGGCTACACCTTC.

This chain links TRBV5-1 with TRBJ1-6; the match to TRBD1 covers 7 bases. CDR1 and CDR2 (germline): SGHRS, YFSETQ. The CDR3 loop spans 15 amino acids. V trimming: 4 bases; J trimming: 7 bases; junction bases outside the gene matches: 8. The CDR3 sequence: CASSRGQAQNSPLHF. As DNA, the CDR3 is TGCGCCAGCAGCAGAGGACAGGCCCAGAATTCACCCCTCCACTTT.